This entry features one T cell receptor beta chain sequence. Measured with immunoSEQ multiplex PCR; TCRdb has only the in-frame clones, and not every one. This table holds about 360,000 clones, around 84% found once. The data derive from a study of blood T cell repertoires in COVID-19. Study as a whole: PBMCs, B-cell-depleted T cells, or T cells were the source of the cDNA or gDNA that made up the material.

Looked up from germline, CDR1 is MGHRA and CDR2 is YSYEKL. With V trimmed by 6 bases and J by 5 bases, 7 bases remained unmatched. The CDR3 runs 13 residues. This clonotype was obtained from a human donor with acute or convalescent COVID-19. The donor label of this sample is uncertain. Sequenced: peripheral blood. The chain uses TRBV4-1 and TRBJ2-7; 7 nucleotides agree with TRBD2. CDR3 protein: CASSPGGTNEQYF. CDR3 coding DNA: TGCGCCAGCAGTCCGGGAGGTACCAACGAGCAGTACTTC.